This T cell receptor (beta chain) was documented in a study of blood T cell repertoires in COVID-19. Background on the study: Italy, Spain and the United States were the sources of the convalescent and acute COVID-19 samples. Nucleic acid was either cDNA or gDNA, and it came from T cells, B-cell-depleted T cells, or PBMCs.

Here immunoSEQ multiplex PCR was the method, and the copy in TCRdb shows in-frame clones only, minus some. There are 200,000 to 300,000 clones in the sample; about 91% occur only once, and about 1.3% lies in the top ten. CDR3 length: 15 residues. Germline CDR1 SGHTA, CDR2 FQGNSA. The V end was cut by 5 bases, the J end by 0 bases, with 10 bases between. The chain has TRBV7-2 and TRBJ2-2; D unresolved. The clonotype was recovered from an elderly man with acute or convalescent COVID-19. The material sequenced was peripheral blood. CDR3 sequence: CASSPPRTNTGELFF. In DNA form, the CDR3 reads TGTGCCAGCAGCCCCCCCAGGACGAACACCGGGGAGCTGTTTTTT.